This TCR beta chain was observed in a study of cytomegalovirus exposure and HLA in healthy donors. Study-wide results and limits: Per a prior analysis, the majority of TCR beta V segments were productive roughly 87% or roughly 30% of the time. Several top significant clusters appeared, in a later analysis, to be linked to common viral pathogens. One variant, a missense change in DCLRE1C, was linked in a later analysis to TCR beta V- and J-gene trimming. The presence/absence work took it that sequencing depth was about the same across donors.

CDR1 and CDR2 (germline): ENHRY, SYGVKD. CDR3 length: 12 residues. V was shortened by 4 bases and J by 4 bases, with 4 bases between the two germline ends. Notes on this clone: Its target is unknown.

This PCR relied on a set of 60 Vbeta primers and 13 Jbeta primers. Method: immunoSEQ multiplex PCR; TCRdb's copy keeps in-frame clones and lacks some. The sample lists some 150,000 clones, 82% occurring once. This chain uses TRBV10-3 with TRBJ2-2; no clear D. Specimen: PBMCs. The TCR was taken from a woman between 45 and 65 years old in good health and CMV-seropositive. The CDR3 region has the DNA TGTGCCATCAGTGCCTTCACCGGGGAGCTGTTTTTT. Translating gives CAISAFTGELFF.